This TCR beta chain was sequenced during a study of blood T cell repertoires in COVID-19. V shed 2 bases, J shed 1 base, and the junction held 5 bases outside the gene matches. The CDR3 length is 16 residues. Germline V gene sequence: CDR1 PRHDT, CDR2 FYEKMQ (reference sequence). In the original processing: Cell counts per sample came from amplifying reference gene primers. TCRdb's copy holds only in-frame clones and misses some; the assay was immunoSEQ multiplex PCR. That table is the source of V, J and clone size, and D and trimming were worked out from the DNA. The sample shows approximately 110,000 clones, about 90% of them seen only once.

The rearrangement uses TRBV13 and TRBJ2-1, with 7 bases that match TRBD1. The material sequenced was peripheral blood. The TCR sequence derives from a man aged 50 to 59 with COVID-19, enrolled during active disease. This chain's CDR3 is CASSLRWTGSYNEQFF. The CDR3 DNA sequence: TGTGCCAGCAGCTTACGATGGACAGGTTCCTACAATGAGCAGTTCTTC.